This T cell receptor beta chain was sequenced in a study of T cells in Graves' hyperthyroidism and ophthalmopathy. The TCR beta CDR3 regions underwent amplification using RNA transcripts as the source. The HTBI set primed first-round TCR CDR3 RT-PCR. TCRdb passed the multiplex PCR reads through MiXCR, listing each CDR3 protein once. The table includes about 500,000 distinct CDR3 sequences, 40% to 50% detected once. V shed 4 bases, J shed 3 bases, and the junction held 5 bases outside the gene matches. Germline V gene lookup returns CDR1 SGHDN and CDR2 FVKESK. The CDR3 is 14 amino acids. The chain combines TRBV14 with TRBJ1-2; 7 positions agree with TRBD1. The source of this sequence is an adult woman with Graves' disease, either hyperthyroidism or ophthalmopathy (not recorded which). The sequencing sample was made of peripheral blood or thyroid tissue (not recorded which). The CDR3 bases are TGTGCCAGCAGCCGCTCAGGGACAGACTATGGCTACACCTTC. This translates into CASSRSGTDYGYTF.